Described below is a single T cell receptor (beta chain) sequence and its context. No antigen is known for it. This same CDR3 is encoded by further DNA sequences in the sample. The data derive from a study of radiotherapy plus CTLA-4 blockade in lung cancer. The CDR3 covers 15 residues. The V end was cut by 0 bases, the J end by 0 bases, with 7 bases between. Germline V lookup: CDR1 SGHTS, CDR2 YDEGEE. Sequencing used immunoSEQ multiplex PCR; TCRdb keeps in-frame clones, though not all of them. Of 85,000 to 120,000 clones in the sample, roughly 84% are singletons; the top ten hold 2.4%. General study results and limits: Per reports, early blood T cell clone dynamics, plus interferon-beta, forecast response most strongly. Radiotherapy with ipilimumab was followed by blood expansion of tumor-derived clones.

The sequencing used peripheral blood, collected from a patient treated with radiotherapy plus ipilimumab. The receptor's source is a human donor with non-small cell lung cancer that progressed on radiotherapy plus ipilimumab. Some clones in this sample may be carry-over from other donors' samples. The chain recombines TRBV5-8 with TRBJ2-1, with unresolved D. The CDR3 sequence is CASSLGYSSYNEQFF. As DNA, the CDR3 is TGTGCCAGCAGCTTGGGTTACAGCTCCTACAATGAGCAGTTCTTC.